This T cell receptor (beta chain) was identified during a study of cytomegalovirus exposure and HLA in healthy donors. This CDR3 contains 15 residues. Germline V gene data show CDR1 as SGHRS and CDR2 as YFSETQ. J was trimmed by 0 bases and V by 5 bases; bases with no gene match: 7. PCR employed 60 Vbeta and 13 Jbeta primers. TCRdb's table, derived via immunoSEQ multiplex PCR, lists solely in-frame clones and lacks some. This listing includes about 75,000 clones. Among the donors, all were healthy bone marrow donors. The genes are TRBV5-1 and TRBJ1-2; 7 nucleotides match TRBD1. Sequencing was carried out using PBMCs. The source is a middle-aged man in good health and CMV-seronegative. The CDR3 spells CASRVTGTPNYGYTF. CDR3 DNA sequence: TGCGCCAGCAGGGTGACAGGGACTCCTAACTATGGCTACACCTTC.